This T cell receptor beta chain appears in the sequencing data of a study of T cell clonality in common variable immunodeficiency. The study's findings and limits: CVID patient heterogeneity limited repertoire-clinical complication correlations. CVID subjects shared fewer TCRbeta clones than healthy controls did.

Clones were sequenced by immunoSEQ multiplex PCR, and TCRdb holds only the in-frame ones, with some missing. Singletons are absent from the sample, which has about 44,000 clones. The germline gives CDR1 SGHVS, CDR2 FQNEAQ. V was clipped by 3 bases and J by 4 bases; unmatched bases: 4. The CDR3 has 14 residues. Patients and controls were mostly of Caucasian heritage. Each donor provided 5 to 8 ml of heparinized whole blood. The sample holds many counts of this clone. Its matching antigen is unknown. Read data end 3 residues before the CDR3 end; the end is taken from the germline J gene. The clonotype was recovered from a person aged 18-69 years in good health. V usage is TRBV7-8 and J usage is TRBJ2-3; 7 nucleotides align to TRBD1. Sequenced material: peripheral blood mononuclear cells. CDR3 in amino acids: CASSFGQGADTQYF. The DNA read from the CDR3 is TGTGCCAGCAGCTTCGGGCAGGGGGCAGATACG. The entire variable domain, with the rest obtained from reference TRBV7-8 and TRBJ2-3, is as follows: GAGVSQSPRYKVAKRGQDVALRCDPISGHVSLFWYQQALGQGPEFLTYFQNEAQLDKSGLPSDRFFAERPEGSVSTLKIQRTQQEDSAVYLCASSFGQGADTQYFGPGTRLTVL.